This T cell receptor beta chain emerged from a study of breast tumors, draining lymph nodes, adjacent tissues. Regarding the study as a whole: Luminal-like breast cancer showed significantly greater tumor-nontumor repertoire similarity than basal-like breast cancer did. Compared with lymph nodes, tumors were less diverse; compared with nontumor tissue, more. Data only fit, rather than demonstrated, lymph node origin of most tumor T cells.

Breast cancer patients provided tissue from their axillary draining lymph nodes. Many counts were recorded for this clonotype. Antigen unknown. TCRdb re-called the multiplex PCR reads through MiXCR, storing one row per CDR3 protein. The table lists about 230,000 distinct CDR3 sequences, approximately 31% of them singletons. The CDR3 totals 18 residues. The germline CDR1 and CDR2 sequences are LNHDA and SQIVND (reference sequence). The ends lost 6 bases at V and 4 bases at J; junction bases unmatched: 18. The origin of this receptor is a female donor with breast cancer. Some clones in this sample may be carry-over from other donors' samples. Sequenced material: axillary lymph node tissue. The chain combines TRBV19 with TRBJ1-5, with 7 bases identical to TRBD1. CDR3 nucleotide sequence: TGTGCCAGTAGCCCCTTTCCCCCGACAGGGTATAGGAATCAGCCCCAGCATTTT. Translating it yields CASSPFPPTGYRNQPQHF.